A single sample gave rise to the 25 T cell receptor beta chains below, sequenced in a study of monozygotic twins with inflammatory bowel disease. TCRdb processed the 5' RACE reads again and assigns one entry to each CDR3 protein, with no DNA. This sample contains approximately 300,000 distinct CDR3 sequences. Sequenced material: blood. The receptors were gathered from a human donor with ulcerative colitis or Crohn's disease, or a healthy co-twin of an affected twin (not recorded which).

The chain couples TRBV5-5 to TRBJ1-4; TCRdb reports TRBD1, a call that lacks DNA to check it against. Germline V gives CDR1 SGHKS, CDR2 YYEKEE (reference sequence). The CDR3 has 14 amino acids. CDR3 sequence reads: CASSTGTGGEKLFF.

The chain links TRBV6-5 to TRBJ2-4; TCRdb gives TRBD1 as the D gene, but with no DNA this cannot be confirmed. This CDR3 spans 15 amino acids. From germline, CDR1 is MNHEY and CDR2 SVGAGI. CDR3 in amino acids: CASSYWSSGENIQYF.

The rearrangement uses TRBV27 and TRBJ2-7; the D call of TRBD1 rests on TCRdb alone, since no DNA is present to check it. Looked up from germline, CDR1 is MNHEY and CDR2 is SMNVEV (reference sequence). This CDR3 is built from 15 residues. The CDR3 sequence is CASSPTGGLHYEQYF.

This chain connects TRBV5-1 to TRBJ2-2; the D gene TCRdb calls, TRBD1, cannot be checked with no DNA. This CDR3 has 18 residues. CDR1 and CDR2 (germline): SGHRS, YFSETQ. The CDR3 reads CASSWRGKSALLSVELFF.

The V and J genes are TRBV14 and TRBJ2-3; TCRdb proposes TRBD2, but this gene call is untestable without DNA. CDR1 SGHDN and CDR2 FVKESK come from the germline V gene. This CDR3 has 11 amino acids. CDR3: CASTNGPTQYF.

The rearrangement links TRBV7-2 to TRBJ2-7; TCRdb's D call of TRBD2 is untestable without DNA. This CDR3 region has 16 residues. Germline lookup yields CDR1 SGHTA and CDR2 FQGNSA. Here the CDR3 reads CASSLATLSGTREQYF.

This chain uses TRBV7-2 with TRBJ2-1. CDR1 and CDR2 (germline): SGHTA, FQGNSA. This CDR3 is built from 15 residues. Here the CDR3 reads CASSFGQRSNNEQFF.

The chain recombines TRBV5-1 with TRBJ2-7; TCRdb picks TRBD1, but there is no DNA to check that call. The CDR3 extends over 14 amino acids. Germline assignment: CDR1 SGHRS and CDR2 YFSETQ. The CDR3 sequence is CASSKPGQGYEQYF.

The J gene is TRBJ1-1, the V gene TRBV4-2; TCRdb names TRBD1, which stays unverified in the absence of DNA. CDR1 LGHNA and CDR2 YNFKEQ come from the germline V gene. CDR3 length: 15 residues. The CDR3 region is CASSQEAGGRTEAFF.

The rearrangement uses TRBV28 and TRBJ1-2. The CDR3 length is 14 residues. Germline V CDR1 and CDR2: MDHEN, SYDVKM. The chain's CDR3 is CASSLMGFGYGYTF.

V and J are TRBV5-5 and TRBJ1-3; TCRdb proposes TRBD1, but this gene call is untestable without DNA. The CDR3 has 15 amino acids. Germline CDR1 is SGHKS and CDR2 is YYEKEE (reference sequence). CDR3 sequence reads: CASSQPGQTGNTIYF.

The rearrangement uses TRBV7-2 and TRBJ2-1; lacking DNA, the TRBD1 call made by TCRdb goes unchecked. The germline gives CDR1 SGHTA, CDR2 FQGNSA. The CDR3 totals 15 residues. The CDR3 spells CASSSRSGRYNEQFF.

CDR3 loop: CASSPPGQSRTQYF. The gene calls are TRBV25-1 and TRBJ2-3; TCRdb designates TRBD1, a call that cannot be tested without DNA. The CDR3 is 14 residues long. The germline V gene encodes CDR1 MGHDK and CDR2 SYGVNS.

The chain is built from TRBV11-2 and TRBJ1-5. The germline V gene encodes CDR1 SGHAT and CDR2 FQNNGV. The CDR3 spans 13 residues. CDR3 loop: CANSLSRSEPQHF.

J is TRBJ1-5 and V is TRBV12-3 or TRBV12-4. This CDR3 has 13 residues. This CDR3 reads CASGLVGNQPQHF.

V usage is TRBV2 and J usage is TRBJ2-7; TCRdb names TRBD1, which stays unverified in the absence of DNA. The CDR3 is made up of 16 amino acids. CDR1 is SNHLY and CDR2 is FYNNEI in the germline V gene. CDR3: CASTITPGTGVNEQYF.

This chain connects TRBV19 to TRBJ2-2; TCRdb proposes TRBD1, but this gene call is untestable without DNA. Germline assignment: CDR1 LNHDA and CDR2 SQIVND (reference sequence). The CDR3 sequence is 17 residues long. CDR3 region: CASRLGRLNWVPGELFF.

This chain uses TRBV10-3 with TRBJ1-6; the TCRdb D gene call, TRBD1, has no DNA to confirm it. Germline assignment: CDR1 ENHRY and CDR2 SYGVKD. CDR3 length equals 15 residues. CDR3 amino acids: CAISETTGGNSPLHF.

The genes are TRBV5-5 and TRBJ2-3; TCRdb calls TRBD1, which cannot be checked without DNA. Germline V CDR1 and CDR2: SGHKS, YYEKEE (reference sequence). This CDR3 spans 15 amino acids. The CDR3 region is CASSESGGGTDTQYF.

The chain is built from TRBV5-1 and TRBJ2-7; TCRdb indicates TRBD1, and absent DNA this call remains unverified. The germline gives CDR1 SGHRS, CDR2 YFSETQ. This CDR3 is built from 12 residues. The CDR3 is CASSDRMYEQYF.

The chain couples TRBV28 to TRBJ1-4. The CDR3 runs to 12 residues. Germline-derived CDR1 and CDR2 are MDHEN and SYDVKM. CDR3 sequence: CASSFGVHSLFF.

The chain's CDR3 is CASTTGGNTGELFF. The chain joins TRBV5-1 to TRBJ2-2; TCRdb calls TRBD1, which cannot be checked without DNA. Germline V gives CDR1 SGHRS, CDR2 YFSETQ. The CDR3 loop spans 14 amino acids.

V and J are TRBV7-2 and TRBJ2-3; with no DNA, the TCRdb D assignment of TRBD2 cannot be verified. The CDR3 is made up of 17 amino acids. CDR1 is SGHTA, CDR2 FQGNSA, per germline. The CDR3 loop is CASRPRLAGGRTDTQYF.

The chain employs TRBV12-3 or TRBV12-4 and TRBJ2-7; TCRdb returns TRBD1, unconfirmable since there is no DNA. The CDR3 spans 12 residues. CDR3 amino acids: CASRPDSYVQYF.

This CDR3 reads CASSYSGSGGLTDTQYF. This sequence joins TRBV6-5 and TRBJ2-3; lacking DNA, the TRBD2 call made by TCRdb goes unchecked. CDR3 length equals 17 residues. Germline CDR1 and CDR2: MNHEY and SVGAGI.